Shown below are 7 T cell receptor beta chains from a single sample sequenced in a study of regulatory T cells in long-lasting Graves disease (dated by TCRdb to the early 2020s). In the paper's terms, the time point label means: newly diagnosed GD, antithyroid drugs for less than 3 months. For both TCR sequencing and RNA sequencing, RNA was extracted from PBMCs in TRIzol. The library was obtained by multiplex PCR. Reads for this sample came from an Illumina HiSeq 4000. To build TCR beta libraries, CDR3 regions were amplified by Arm-PCR using iRepertoire HTBI primers. TCRdb trimmed public reads at Q25 via fastp, called clones via MiXCR and kept in-frame beta chains. A single entry per CDR3 protein holds the most common genes and DNA from its merged rows. The sample table shows approximately 540,000 distinct CDR3 sequences, and about 12% are seen once. About 8.3% of the sample is in the top ten clones.

The same data also went into a second study, on T cells in Graves' hyperthyroidism and ophthalmopathy.

Sequenced material: peripheral blood mononuclear cells (PBMCs), taken at new diagnosis, from a patient treated with antithyroid drugs. These receptor sequences come from a young woman with Graves disease. Donor details come from another sample of the same person, matched by shared clones.

About this clonotype itself: This may come from a read error, since a much larger clone is one base off. As the CDR3 is not closed by the conserved phenylalanine or tryptophan, this likely results from a read error. J is TRBJ1-1 and V is TRBV20-1, with D hard to call. CDR3 length: 11 amino acids. Germline assignment: CDR1 DFQATT and CDR2 SNEGSKA (reference sequence). The V and J ends lost 1 base and 4 bases respectively, with 4 bases between them. The CDR3 is CSARGSTEAFV. The CDR3 DNA follows: TGCAGTGCTAGAGGGAGCACTGAAGCTTTCGTT.

The chain has TRBV30 and TRBJ1-2; 7 nucleotides line up with TRBD1. CDR3 length equals 12 residues. V shed 2 bases, J shed 4 bases, and the junction held 1 base outside the gene matches. Germline CDR1 is GTSNPN and CDR2 is SVGIG (reference sequence). In nucleotides, the CDR3 is TGTGCCTGGAGTCGACAGGGCTATGGCTACACCTTC. This sequence encodes CAWSRQGYGYTF.

On this clonotype itself: A much larger clone differs by one base, so this may be a read error. V gene TRBV27 combines with J gene TRBJ2-7; tentatively, D is TRBD1 (6 bases). The CDR3 contains 12 residues. Germline-derived CDR1 and CDR2 are MNHEY and SMNVEV (reference sequence). Trimming cost V 8 bases and J 7 bases, with 15 bases left between them. In DNA, the CDR3 is TGTGCCAGCTGGACAGTTCAAGGGGAGCAGTACTTC. Amino acid sequence: CASWTVQGEQYF.

Only a few counts were recorded for this clonotype. The chain links TRBV4-2 to TRBJ1-1; D may be TRBD1 (5 bases). V shed 7 bases and J shed 6 bases, with 9 bases lying between them. The CDR3 extends over 11 amino acids. Germline V gives CDR1 LGHNA, CDR2 YNFKEQ. The CDR3 nucleotides are TGTGCCAGCAACCAGGGCCCTGAAGCTTTCTTT. Its translation is CASNQGPEAFF.

This clonotype came up many times. The genes are TRBV3-1 and TRBJ2-7, with 7 bases identical to TRBD1. CDR3 size: 15 residues. CDR1 is LGHDT, CDR2 YNNKEL, per germline (reference sequence). Trimming removed 4 bases from V and 3 bases from J; junction bases left unmatched: 9. Here the CDR3 DNA reads TGTGCCAGCAGCCGTGTTTCAGGGGGTGGCTACGAGCAGTACTTC. Protein: CASSRVSGGGYEQYF.

This clonotype has a count of ten or more. The CDR3 end shows no conserved phenylalanine or tryptophan, and so a read error is likely. Because the CDR3's place on the DNA is in doubt, the DNA is left out and the CDR3 is given as listed by TCRdb. The CDR3 region is CASSPSGQVYYYGVG. The chain combines TRBV7-3 with TRBJ1-4; no check of the table's D call, TRBD1, against the DNA was made. Germline loops: CDR1 SGHTA, CDR2 FQGTGA. The CDR3 adds up to 15 amino acids, both ends counted.

This clonotype was recorded many times. The V call is TRBV20-1, the J call TRBJ2-1, with 7 bases identical to TRBD2. The germline CDR1 and CDR2 sequences are DFQATT and SNEGSKA (reference sequence). The V gene end was trimmed by 4 bases and the J gene end by 7 bases; junction bases not matched to a gene: 13. The CDR3 contains 15 residues. In nucleotides, the CDR3 is TGCAGTGCTACCGCGGTTTTTGGAGCGGGAAATGAGCAGTTCTTC. It translates to CSATAVFGAGNEQFF.